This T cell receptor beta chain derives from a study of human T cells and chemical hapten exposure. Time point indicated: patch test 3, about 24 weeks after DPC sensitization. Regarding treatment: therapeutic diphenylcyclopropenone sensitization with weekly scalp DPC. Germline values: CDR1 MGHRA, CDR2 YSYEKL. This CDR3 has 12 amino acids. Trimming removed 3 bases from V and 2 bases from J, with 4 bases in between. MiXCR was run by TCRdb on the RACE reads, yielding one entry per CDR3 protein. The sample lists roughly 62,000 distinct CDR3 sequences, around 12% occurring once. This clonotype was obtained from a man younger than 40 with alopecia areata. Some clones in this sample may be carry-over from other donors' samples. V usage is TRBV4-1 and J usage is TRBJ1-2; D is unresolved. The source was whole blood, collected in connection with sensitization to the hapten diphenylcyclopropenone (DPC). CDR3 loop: CASSQRNYGYTF. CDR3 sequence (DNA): TGCGCCAGCAGCCAGAGGAACTATGGCTACACCTTC.